These T cell receptor beta chains were read from a single sample in a study of cytomegalovirus exposure and HLA in healthy donors. Libraries were prepared by immunoSEQ multiplex PCR; TCRdb keeps only in-frame clonotypes and omits some of them. The sample contains over 150,000 clones, 77% of which appear only once. Sequenced input: PBMCs. These receptors originate from a woman under 40 in good health and CMV-seropositive. CDR3s include the opening cysteine and the closing phenylalanine or tryptophan. The D gene is left open where the match is weak. Clone size is stated in some rows and not others, as once, few, many or a class when expanded.

abundance: NA; v_gene: TRBV6-1; d_gene: TRBD1; j_gene: TRBJ1-2; CDR3aa: CASSPIGQGGGYTF; CDR3nt: TGTGCCAGCAGTCCCATCGGACAGGGCGGAGGCTACACCTTC
abundance: NA; v_gene: TRBV7-9; d_gene: NA; j_gene: TRBJ1-2; CDR3aa: CASSRENYGYTF; CDR3nt: TGTGCCAGCAGCCGGGAGAACTATGGCTACACCTTC
abundance: NA; v_gene: TRBV19; d_gene: TRBD1; j_gene: TRBJ1-1; CDR3aa: CASTNLGTGAFGTEAFF; CDR3nt: TGTGCCAGTACCAACCTGGGGACAGGGGCTTTCGGCACTGAAGCTTTCTTT
abundance: NA; v_gene: TRBV7-2; d_gene: NA; j_gene: TRBJ1-2; CDR3aa: CASSRTPNYGYTF; CDR3nt: TGTGCCAGCAGTCGGACACCAAACTATGGCTACACCTTC
abundance: few; v_gene: TRBV5-5; d_gene: NA; j_gene: TRBJ1-4; CDR3aa: CASSLLFGNEKLFF; CDR3nt: TGTGCCAGCAGCTTATTATTCGGGAATGAAAAACTGTTTTTT
abundance: NA; v_gene: TRBV7-2; d_gene: NA; j_gene: TRBJ2-2; CDR3aa: CASRGSGLNTGELFF; CDR3nt: TGTGCCAGCAGGGGCAGCGGCCTAAACACCGGGGAGCTGTTTTTT
abundance: NA; v_gene: TRBV4-1; d_gene: TRBD1; j_gene: TRBJ2-1; CDR3aa: CASSQDQGQVLGEQFF; CDR3nt: TGCGCCAGCAGCCAAGATCAAGGACAGGTTCTTGGTGAGCAGTTCTTC
abundance: NA; v_gene: TRBV7-2; d_gene: NA; j_gene: TRBJ2-2; CDR3aa: CASSLAGANTGELFF; CDR3nt: TGTGCCAGCAGCTTAGCGGGAGCGAACACCGGGGAGCTGTTTTTT
abundance: NA; v_gene: TRBV19; d_gene: TRBD1; j_gene: TRBJ2-7; CDR3aa: CASSIGQGRYYEQYF; CDR3nt: TGTGCCAGTAGTATCGGACAGGGGAGATACTACGAGCAGTACTTC
abundance: NA; v_gene: TRBV4-1; d_gene: NA; j_gene: TRBJ2-1; CDR3aa: CASSQDDRSSYNEQFF; CDR3nt: TGCGCCAGCAGCCAAGATGATAGGAGCTCCTACAATGAGCAGTTCTTC
abundance: NA; v_gene: TRBV4-2; d_gene: NA; j_gene: TRBJ1-5; CDR3aa: CASSPGEGLGQPQHF; CDR3nt: TGTGCCAGCAGCCCGGGGGAGGGCCTGGGTCAGCCCCAGCATTTT
abundance: NA; v_gene: TRBV6-5; d_gene: TRBD1; j_gene: TRBJ1-5; CDR3aa: CASSEDRGSQPQHF; CDR3nt: TGTGCCAGCAGTGAGGACAGGGGGAGTCAGCCCCAGCATTTT
abundance: NA; v_gene: TRBV2; d_gene: NA; j_gene: TRBJ1-1; CDR3aa: CASSSTVNTEAFF; CDR3nt: TGTGCCAGCAGTTCGACAGTGAACACTGAAGCTTTCTTT
abundance: NA; v_gene: TRBV7-3; d_gene: TRBD2; j_gene: TRBJ2-7; CDR3aa: CASSLYSGSPYEQYF; CDR3nt: TGTGCCAGCAGCTTATACAGCGGGAGTCCCTACGAGCAGTACTTC
abundance: NA; v_gene: TRBV4-3; d_gene: NA; j_gene: TRBJ2-3; CDR3aa: CASSQDGQGTDTQYF; CDR3nt: TGCGCCAGCAGCCAAGATGGGCAGGGCACAGATACGCAGTATTTT